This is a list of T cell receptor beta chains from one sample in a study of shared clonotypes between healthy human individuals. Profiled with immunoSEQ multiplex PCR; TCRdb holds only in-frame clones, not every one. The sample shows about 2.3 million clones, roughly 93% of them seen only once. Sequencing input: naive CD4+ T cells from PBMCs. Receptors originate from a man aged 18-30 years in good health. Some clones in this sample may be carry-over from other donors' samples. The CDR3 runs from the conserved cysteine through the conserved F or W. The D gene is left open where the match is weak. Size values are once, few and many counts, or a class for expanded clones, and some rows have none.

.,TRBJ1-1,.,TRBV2,CASAYDTEAFF,TGTGCCAGCGCCTATGACACTGAAGCTTTCTTT
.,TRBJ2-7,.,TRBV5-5,CASSLTREYEQYF,TGTGCCAGCAGCTTGACCCGGGAGTACGAGCAGTACTTC
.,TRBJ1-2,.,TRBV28,CASSLEQNYGYTF,TGTGCCAGCAGTTTAGAACAGAACTATGGCTACACCTTC
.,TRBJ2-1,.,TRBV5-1,CASSSDEGRPYNEQFF,TGCGCCAGCAGCTCGGATGAGGGGCGCCCCTACAATGAGCAGTTCTTC
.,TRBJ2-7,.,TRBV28,CASIGGSMGQQDEQYF,TGTGCCAGCATAGGGGGATCAATGGGACAACAGGACGAGCAGTACTTC
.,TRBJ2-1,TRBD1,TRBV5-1,CASSLEGTGGWNEQFF,TGCGCCAGCAGCTTGGAAGGGACAGGGGGCTGGAATGAGCAGTTCTTC
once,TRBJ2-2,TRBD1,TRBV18,CASSPGQGIAGELFF,TGTGCCAGCTCACCGGGACAGGGGATAGCCGGGGAGCTGTTTTTT
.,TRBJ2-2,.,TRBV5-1,CASSLTRRANTGELFF,TGCGCCAGCAGCTTGACTAGGAGGGCGAACACCGGGGAGCTGTTTTTT
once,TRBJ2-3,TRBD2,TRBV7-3,CASSLRGGLAGADTQYF,TGTGCCAGCAGCTTAAGAGGTGGACTAGCGGGAGCAGATACGCAGTATTTT
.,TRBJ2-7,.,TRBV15,CATSRDFGQGYEQYF,TGTGCCACCAGCAGAGATTTTGGGCAGGGGTACGAGCAGTACTTC
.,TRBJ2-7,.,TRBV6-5,CASSLQGYEQYF,TGTGCCAGCAGTCTACAGGGCTACGAGCAGTACTTC
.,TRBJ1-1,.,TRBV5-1,CASSLDLSGNTEAFF,TGCGCCAGCAGCCTTGATCTTTCGGGGAACACTGAAGCTTTCTTT
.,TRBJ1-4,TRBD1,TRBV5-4,CASSLQGAGNNEKLFF,TGTGCCAGCAGCTTACAGGGGGCGGGCAATAATGAAAAACTGTTTTTT
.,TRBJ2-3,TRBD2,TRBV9,CASSLGLAGGSDTQYF,TGTGCCAGCAGCTTGGGACTAGCGGGAGGGTCGGATACGCAGTATTTT
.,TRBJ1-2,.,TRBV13,CASSNQAGAYGYTF,TGTGCCAGCAGCAATCAGGCGGGGGCATATGGCTACACCTTC
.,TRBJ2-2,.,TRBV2,CASSQNPGLYTGELFF,TGTGCCAGCAGTCAAAACCCAGGGCTTTACACCGGGGAGCTGTTTTTT
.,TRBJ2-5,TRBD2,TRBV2,CASSYYGTTTQETQYF,TGTGCCAGCAGTTACTACGGGACTACCACCCAAGAGACCCAGTACTTC
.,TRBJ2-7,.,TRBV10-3,CAIGGANSGRVSEQYF,TGTGCCATCGGGGGAGCCAACAGCGGCCGGGTATCCGAGCAGTACTTC
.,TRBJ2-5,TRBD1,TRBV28,CASSPHPGGAETQYF,TGTGCCAGCAGCCCACATCCAGGGGGCGCGGAGACCCAGTACTTC
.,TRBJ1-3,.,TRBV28,CASSLGGNSGNTIYF,TGTGCCAGCAGTTTGGGGGGGAACTCTGGAAACACCATATATTTT
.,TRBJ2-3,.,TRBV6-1,CASSEVEASDTQYF,TGTGCCAGCAGTGAAGTAGAGGCCTCAGATACGCAGTATTTT
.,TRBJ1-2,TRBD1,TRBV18,CASSPISGTGGNYGYTF,TGTGCCAGCTCCCCCATCTCGGGGACAGGGGGCAACTATGGCTACACCTTC
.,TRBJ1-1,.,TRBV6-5,CASSINRAMDTEAFF,TGTGCCAGCAGCATCAACAGGGCTATGGACACTGAAGCTTTCTTT
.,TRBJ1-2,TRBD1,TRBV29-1,CSVGTGQGTYGYTF,TGCAGCGTTGGGACTGGACAGGGGACCTATGGCTACACCTTC
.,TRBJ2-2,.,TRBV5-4,CASRRADTGELFF,TGTGCCAGCAGGCGAGCGGACACCGGGGAGCTGTTTTTT
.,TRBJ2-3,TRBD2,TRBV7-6,CASSSLAGSSTDTQYF,TGTGCCAGCAGCTCGCTAGCGGGGAGTAGCACAGATACGCAGTATTTT
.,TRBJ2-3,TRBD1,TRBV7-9,CASSRQGGNTDTQYF,TGTGCCAGCAGCCGACAGGGCGGTAACACAGATACGCAGTATTTT
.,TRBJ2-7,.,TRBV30,CAWAGDSYEQYF,TGTGCCTGGGCGGGTGATTCCTACGAGCAGTACTTC
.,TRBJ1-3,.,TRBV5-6,CASSLRARAGLGNTIYF,TGTGCCAGCAGCTTGAGGGCAAGGGCAGGACTGGGAAACACCATATATTTT
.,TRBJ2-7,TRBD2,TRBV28,CASLTSGSSYEQYF,TGTGCCAGCCTAACTAGCGGGAGCTCCTACGAGCAGTACTTC